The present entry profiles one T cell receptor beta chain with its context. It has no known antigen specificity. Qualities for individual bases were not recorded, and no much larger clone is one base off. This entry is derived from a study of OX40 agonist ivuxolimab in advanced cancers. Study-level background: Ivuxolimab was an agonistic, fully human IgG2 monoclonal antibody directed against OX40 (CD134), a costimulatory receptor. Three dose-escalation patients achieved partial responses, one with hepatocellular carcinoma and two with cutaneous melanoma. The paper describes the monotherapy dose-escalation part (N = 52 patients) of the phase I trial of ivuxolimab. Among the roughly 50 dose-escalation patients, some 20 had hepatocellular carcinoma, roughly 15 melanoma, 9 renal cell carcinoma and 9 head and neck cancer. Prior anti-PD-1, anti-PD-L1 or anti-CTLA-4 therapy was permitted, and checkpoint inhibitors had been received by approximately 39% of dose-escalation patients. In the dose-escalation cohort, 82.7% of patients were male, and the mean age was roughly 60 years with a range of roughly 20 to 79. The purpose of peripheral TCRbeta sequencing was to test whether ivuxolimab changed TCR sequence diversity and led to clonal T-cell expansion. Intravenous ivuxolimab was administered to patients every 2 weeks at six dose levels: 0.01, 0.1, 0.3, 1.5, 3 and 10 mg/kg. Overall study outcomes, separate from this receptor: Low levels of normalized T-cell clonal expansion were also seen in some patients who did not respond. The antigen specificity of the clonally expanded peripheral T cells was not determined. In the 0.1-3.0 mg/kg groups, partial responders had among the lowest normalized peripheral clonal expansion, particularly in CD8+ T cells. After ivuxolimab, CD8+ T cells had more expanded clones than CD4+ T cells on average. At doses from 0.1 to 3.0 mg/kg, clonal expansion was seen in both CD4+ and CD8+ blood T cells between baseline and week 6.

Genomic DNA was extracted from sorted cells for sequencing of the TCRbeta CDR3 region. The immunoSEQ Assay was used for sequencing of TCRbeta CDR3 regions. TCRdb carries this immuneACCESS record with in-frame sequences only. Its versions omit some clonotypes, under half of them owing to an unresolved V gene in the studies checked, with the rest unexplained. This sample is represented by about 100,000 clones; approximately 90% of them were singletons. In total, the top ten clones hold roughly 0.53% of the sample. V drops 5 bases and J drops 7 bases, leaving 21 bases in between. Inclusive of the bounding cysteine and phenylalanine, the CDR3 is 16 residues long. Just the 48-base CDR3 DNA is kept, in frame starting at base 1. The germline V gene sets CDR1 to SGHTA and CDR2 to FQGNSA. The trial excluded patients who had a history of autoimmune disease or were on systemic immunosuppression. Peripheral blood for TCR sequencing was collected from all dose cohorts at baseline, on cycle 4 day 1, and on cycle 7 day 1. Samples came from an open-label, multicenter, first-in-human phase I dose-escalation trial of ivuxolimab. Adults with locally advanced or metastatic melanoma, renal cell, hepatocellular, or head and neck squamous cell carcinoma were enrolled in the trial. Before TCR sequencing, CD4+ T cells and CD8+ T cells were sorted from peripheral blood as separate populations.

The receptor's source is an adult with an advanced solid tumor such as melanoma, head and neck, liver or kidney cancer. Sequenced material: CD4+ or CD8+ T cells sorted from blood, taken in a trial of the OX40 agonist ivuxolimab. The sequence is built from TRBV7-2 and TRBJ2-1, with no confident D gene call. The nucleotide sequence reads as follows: TGTGCCAGCAGCCCGTACTCCCGGCTCTCAAAGAATGAGCAGTTCTTC. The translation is CASSPYSRLSKNEQFF.